The 13 T cell receptor beta chains below were found in one sample sequenced in a study of T cells of healthy individuals. TCRdb reprocessed the 5' RACE reads with MiXCR, giving one entry per CDR3 protein. The sample lists around 80,000 distinct CDR3 sequences; roughly 5% were seen once. These receptors came from a female donor in good health.

In this sample, this clonotype turned up a few times. This sequence joins TRBV6-6 and TRBJ1-6; D possibly corresponds to TRBD1 (5 bases). The CDR3 totals 15 residues. CDR1 is MNHNY, CDR2 SVGAGI, per germline (reference sequence). Trimming left V 0 bases short and J 10 bases short, with 13 bases between. CDR3 amino acids: CASSYSGESGSPLHF. The CDR3 DNA reads TGTGCCAGCAGTTACTCGGGGGAGTCCGGCTCACCCCTCCACTTT.

This clonotype was detected many times. The DNA of the CDR3 is TGTGCCAGCAGCTCGCGGGACCGCTCCTACGAGCAGTACTTC. This sequence encodes CASSSRDRSYEQYF. The V and J genes are TRBV28 and TRBJ2-7; D perhaps matches TRBD2 (6 bases). The CDR3 extends over 14 amino acids. The germline V gene encodes CDR1 MDHEN and CDR2 SYDVKM. With 6 bases removed from V and 0 bases from J, the gap between germline ends came to 12 bases.

The chain recombines TRBV25-1 with TRBJ2-7; 8 nucleotides match TRBD2. This CDR3 spans 13 amino acids. Looked up from germline, CDR1 is MGHDK and CDR2 is SYGVNS. The J segment lost 2 bases and the V segment lost 4 bases, leaving 1 base of the junction unmatched. This chain's CDR3 is CASSATSAYEQYF. Written as DNA, the CDR3 is TGTGCCAGCAGTGCGACTAGCGCCTACGAGCAGTACTTC.

This clonotype was counted many times. The rearrangement uses TRBV4-1 and TRBJ2-3; D gene ambiguous. The CDR3 covers 14 residues. Germline CDR1 is MGHRA and CDR2 is YSYEKL. With 6 bases removed from V and 2 bases from J, the gap between germline ends came to 12 bases. DNA for the CDR3: TGCGCCAGCAGTCCCCTGCGCGACACAGATACGCAGTATTTT. Encoded protein: CASSPLRDTDTQYF.

The sample holds many counts of this clonotype. The chain uses TRBV12-3 or TRBV12-4 and TRBJ2-1, with D unresolved. V lost 1 base and J lost 8, with 12 bases in between. The CDR3 contains 14 residues. CDR3 sequence reads: CASSLVVRNDEQFF. CDR3 bases: TGTGCCAGCAGTTTAGTAGTGAGAAACGATGAGCAGTTCTTC.

The genes are TRBV25-1 and TRBJ2-3, with 7 bases aligning to TRBD2. Trimming at V came to 1 base and at J to 4 bases, leaving 11 bases not matched to a gene. Germline V lookup: CDR1 MGHDK, CDR2 SYGVNS. The CDR3 is made up of 17 amino acids. The CDR3, as DNA: TGTGCCAGCAGTGAATGGGGCAGCGGGGCGAGGGCAGATACGCAGTATTTT. It specifies CASSEWGSGARADTQYF.

The genes are TRBV7-2 and TRBJ1-1; D possibly corresponds to TRBD1 (6 bases). CDR1 is SGHTA and CDR2 is FQGNSA in the germline V gene. The CDR3 consists of 15 residues. Trimming stripped 1 base from V and 1 base from J, with 10 bases between. DNA of the CDR3: TGTGCCAGCAGCTTAGTCCGACAGGCGAACACTGAAGCTTTCTTT. It encodes CASSLVRQANTEAFF.

Only a few counts were recorded for this clonotype. The CDR3 reads CASSLLLTYNEQFF. The DNA of the CDR3 is TGTGCCAGCAGCTTACTTCTAACCTACAATGAGCAGTTCTTC. The rearrangement uses TRBV7-2 and TRBJ2-1; D remains unclear. Germline V gives CDR1 SGHTA, CDR2 FQGNSA. The CDR3 is 14 amino acids. Between the trimmed V and J ends, which lost 2 bases and 2 bases, there was a span of 7 bases.

This clonotype was counted at least ten times. The DNA for the CDR3 is TGCGCCAGCAGCTTGGCCGCACACGGGAACACTGAAGCTTTCTTT. Amino acids: CASSLAAHGNTEAFF. V usage is TRBV5-1 and J usage is TRBJ1-1; D is uncertain. The CDR3 contains 15 residues. Germline lookup yields CDR1 SGHRS and CDR2 YFSETQ. Trimming removed 0 bases at V and 1 base at J, with 10 bases between.

In its sample, this clonotype was seen many times. The chain recombines TRBV7-2 with TRBJ1-5; D is undetermined. The CDR3 covers 12 residues. Between the trimmed V and J ends, which lost 3 bases and 4 bases, there was a span of 4 bases. Per the germline V gene, CDR1 is SGHTA and CDR2 is FQGNSA. CDR3 amino acids: CASSFSNQPQHF. DNA of the CDR3: TGTGCCAGCAGCTTTTCGAATCAGCCCCAGCATTTT.

This chain joins TRBV5-6 and TRBJ2-1, with TRBD2 matching over 11 bases. V trimming: 1 base; J trimming: 14 bases; junction bases outside the gene matches: 8. Germline V gene lookup returns CDR1 SGHDT and CDR2 YYEEEE. This CDR3 contains 14 residues. The CDR3 DNA is TGTGCCAGCAGCTTGCGGCTAGCGGGAGGATCGGAGTTCTTC. Amino acid sequence: CASSLRLAGGSEFF.

This clonotype has only a few counts. The chain uses TRBV29-1 and TRBJ2-7; 10 nucleotides align to TRBD2. The CDR3 extends over 13 amino acids. Germline loops: CDR1 SQVTM, CDR2 ANQGSEA. Unmatched junction bases numbered 1, after V lost 2 bases and J lost 3 bases. CDR3 DNA sequence: TGCAGCGTTGAAACTAGCGGGAACTACGAGCAGTACTTC. It translates to CSVETSGNYEQYF.

V usage is TRBV5-4 and J usage is TRBJ2-7; 12 positions match TRBD2. The CDR3 extends over 16 amino acids. Looked up from germline, CDR1 is SGHNT and CDR2 is YYREEE (reference sequence). V lost 3 bases and J lost 6; bases outside the gene matches: 10. This CDR3 is CASSSRVTSGRGEQYF. The DNA of the CDR3 is TGTGCCAGCAGCTCGAGGGTGACTAGCGGGAGAGGCGAGCAGTACTTC.